These 23 T cell receptor beta chains came from one sample sequenced in a study of blood T cell repertoires in COVID-19. Only in-frame clones appear in the TCRdb table, and some are missing; sequencing was by immunoSEQ multiplex PCR. The table lists about 180,000 clones, 80% of them singletons. Sequences were obtained from PBMCs or T cells enriched from blood (not recorded which). Receptor source: a man between 60 and 75 years old who had been exposed to COVID-19.

The chain couples TRBV11-3 to TRBJ1-1, with D tentatively TRBD1 (5 bases). The germline V and J ends were trimmed by 3 bases and 3 bases, with 11 bases remaining between them. CDR1 and CDR2 from the germline V gene are SGHNT and YENEEA. The CDR3 consists of 14 residues. CDR3 sequence reads: CASSLVRVDTEAFF. The DNA of the CDR3 is TGTGCCAGCAGCTTGGTCAGGGTGGACACTGAAGCTTTCTTT.

The chain links TRBV3-1 (or the pseudogene TRBV3-2) to TRBJ1-1; the D is unclear. The V gene's germline CDR1 is LGHDT and CDR2 YNNKEL (reference sequence). The CDR3 loop spans 11 amino acids. V dropped 8 bases and J dropped 8 bases, with 12 bases sitting between them. The CDR3 protein is CASLGSSEAFF. The CDR3 DNA reads TGTGCCAGCCTGGGGAGCTCCGAAGCTTTCTTT.

The genes are TRBV11-3 and TRBJ2-1, with 13 positions matching TRBD2. The ends lost 6 bases at V and 4 bases at J; junction bases unmatched: 6. Per germline, CDR1 SGHNT and CDR2 YENEEA. CDR3 length: 16 residues. The CDR3 DNA reads TGTGCCAGCAGAGGATTACTAGCGGGAGGGTACAATGAGCAGTTCTTC. It encodes CASRGLLAGGYNEQFF. Full variable domain (remainder filled in from reference TRBV11-3 and TRBJ2-1): EAGVVQSPRYKIIEKKQPVAFWCNPISGHNTLYWYLQNLGQGPELLIRYENEEAVDDSQLPKDRFSAERLKGVDSTLKIQPAELGDSAVYLCASRGLLAGGYNEQFFGPGTRLTVL.

This sequence joins TRBV11-3 and TRBJ2-5; 9 positions match TRBD2. Looked up from germline, CDR1 is SGHNT and CDR2 is YENEEA. The CDR3 contains 14 residues. Trimming cost V 5 bases and J 5 bases; bases outside gene matches: 6. CDR3 in amino acids: CASSLSGSHETQYF. DNA for the CDR3: TGTGCCAGCAGCCTTAGCGGGAGTCACGAGACCCAGTACTTC.

The chain recombines TRBV24-1 with TRBJ1-5, with D possibly being TRBD1 (5 bases). The germline CDR1 and CDR2 sequences are KGHDR and SFDVKD. Trimming left V 9 bases short and J 3 bases short, with 14 bases between. CDR3 size: 14 residues. This CDR3 reads CATADGGNNQPQHF. In nucleotides, the CDR3 is TGTGCCACCGCCGACGGGGGAAACAATCAGCCCCAGCATTTT.

The chain couples TRBV11-2 to TRBJ1-5, with D perhaps TRBD1 (6 bases). Trimming removed 8 bases from V and 4 bases from J, with 15 bases in between. The germline CDR1 and CDR2 sequences are SGHAT and FQNNGV. The CDR3 sequence is 14 residues long. Here the CDR3 DNA reads TGTGCCAGCCAACACATCCAGGGGAATCAGCCCCAGCATTTT. Translating it yields CASQHIQGNQPQHF.

DNA of the CDR3: TGTGCCAGCAGTTACGGACATATCACCGGGGAGCTGTTTTTT. Protein sequence: CASSYGHITGELFF. This chain uses TRBV6-5 with TRBJ2-2, with a tentative D call TRBD1 (5 bases). This CDR3 is built from 14 residues. The germline V and J ends were trimmed by 2 bases and 4 bases, with 8 bases remaining between them. Germline values: CDR1 MNHEY, CDR2 SVGAGI.

The V and J genes are TRBV9 and TRBJ2-1; TRBD2 matches 8 bases. V was pared by 3 bases and J by 5 bases, with 7 bases of the junction left unmatched. The CDR3 consists of 15 residues. Germline-derived CDR1 and CDR2 are SGDLS and YYNGEE. The CDR3 loop is CASSASTSADNEQFF. The CDR3 DNA sequence: TGTGCCAGCAGCGCATCGACTAGCGCCGACAATGAGCAGTTCTTC.

This clone was seen many times. The rearrangement joins TRBV5-4 to TRBJ1-2; 8 nucleotides align to TRBD1. J was trimmed by 10 bases and V by 5 bases; bases with no gene match: 13. Looked up from germline, CDR1 is SGHNT and CDR2 is YYREEE (reference sequence). CDR3 length: 14 residues. DNA for the CDR3: TGTGCCAGCAGTAGTGTAGAGCAGGGGGCCCTCTACACCTTC. Translated: CASSSVEQGALYTF.

The table lists this clone with a few counts. The chain has TRBV4-3 and TRBJ2-3, with 12 positions matching TRBD2. In germline, CDR1 is LGHNA, CDR2 YSLEER. The CDR3 extends over 16 amino acids. J lost 2 bases, V lost 6 bases, and 6 bases had no gene match. The DNA of the CDR3 is TGCGCCAGCAGTCTCAGACTAGCGGGAGACACAGATACGCAGTATTTT. Amino acid sequence: CASSLRLAGDTDTQYF.

V usage is TRBV2 and J usage is TRBJ1-1; TRBD1 aligns across 8 bases. V trimming: 6 bases; J trimming: 0 bases; junction bases outside the gene matches: 6. Per germline, CDR1 SNHLY and CDR2 FYNNEI. The length of the CDR3 is 15 residues. The CDR3 here is CASSRRTGLNTEAFF. In nucleotides, the CDR3 is TGTGCCAGCAGCCGGCGGACAGGGTTGAACACTGAAGCTTTCTTT.

The rearrangement links TRBV18 to TRBJ1-2, with D possibly matching TRBD1 (6 bases). This CDR3 region has 14 residues. Per the germline V gene, CDR1 is KGHSH and CDR2 is LQKENI. Trimming shortened V by 2 bases and J by 2 bases, and 9 bases separated the two germline ends. The CDR3 bases are TGTGCCAGCTCACCAAAAACAGGGAACTATGGCTACACCTTC. Its protein product is CASSPKTGNYGYTF.

The chain carries TRBV19 and TRBJ2-7, with TRBD1 identical over 7 bases. The CDR3 has 15 residues. The germline CDR1 and CDR2 sequences are LNHDA and SQIVND (reference sequence). Germline trimming cut 3 bases from V and 1 base from J; bases unmatched to any gene: 6. The CDR3 spells CASSIRDSISYEQYF. The CDR3 DNA reads TGTGCCAGTAGTATCCGGGACAGCATATCCTACGAGCAGTACTTC.

The sample holds many counts of this clone. The CDR3 DNA reads TGTGCCAGCTCACCGATCGGGACAGGGGGCGATGGCTACACCTTC. Protein sequence: CASSPIGTGGDGYTF. The chain uses TRBV18 and TRBJ1-2, with TRBD1 matching 12 bases. CDR1 is KGHSH and CDR2 is LQKENI in the germline V gene. CDR3 length equals 15 residues. The junction had 5 bases not matched to a gene; V was cut back by 3 bases and J by 6 bases.

This clone has more than one count but fewer than ten. The chain has TRBV7-2 and TRBJ1-5; possibly TRBD1 for D (6 bases). Trimming removed 10 bases at V and 2 bases at J, with 12 bases between. Germline V gene lookup returns CDR1 SGHTA and CDR2 FQGNSA. CDR3 length equals 13 residues. CDR3 loop: CATSYRGNQPQHF. CDR3 coding DNA: TGTGCCACCAGTTACAGGGGCAATCAGCCCCAGCATTTT.

The genes are TRBV30 and TRBJ2-2; D is undetermined. The CDR3 totals 12 residues. Germline assignment: CDR1 GTSNPN and CDR2 SVGIG (reference sequence). Trimming pared 1 base from V and 5 bases from J, leaving 5 bases between. CDR3 sequence (DNA): TGTGCCTGGAGTGGTGCGACCGGGGAGCTGTTTTTT. This gives the protein CAWSGATGELFF.

This chain links TRBV24-1 with TRBJ1-2; 9 bases are a match to TRBD1. With V trimmed by 6 bases and J by 1 base, 8 bases remained unmatched. The CDR3 is made up of 16 amino acids. Germline V lookup: CDR1 KGHDR, CDR2 SFDVKD. The CDR3 loop reads CATSHSGTGHNYGYTF. In nucleotides, the CDR3 is TGTGCCACCAGTCATTCCGGGACAGGGCATAACTATGGCTACACCTTC.

The chain couples TRBV21-1 to TRBJ2-3; TRBD2 is the table's D call and was not checked against the DNA. TRBV21-1 is annotated as a pseudogene. This CDR3 is 18 amino acids long. The CDR3 coding sequence is TGTGCCAGCAGTCCCCTGTGGCTAGCGGGACTTCGCACAGATACGCAGTATTTT. This sequence encodes CASSPLWLAGLRTDTQYF.

The chain has TRBV12-5 and TRBJ2-2; no reliable D call. Per the germline V gene, CDR1 is LGHNT and CDR2 is FRNRAP. The CDR3 contains 14 residues. Between the trimmed V and J ends, which lost 9 bases and 2 bases, there was a span of 13 bases. The CDR3 nucleotides read TGTGCTAGCCAGCTAGTCCTTAACACCGGGGAGCTGTTTTTT. Amino acids: CASQLVLNTGELFF.

This clone was counted a single time. The chain links TRBV3-1 (or the pseudogene TRBV3-2) to TRBJ2-3; 12 nucleotides align to TRBD2. This CDR3 is built from 17 residues. V shed 3 bases and J 5 bases; nucleotides not matched to a gene: 9. Germline-derived CDR1 and CDR2 are LGHDT and YNNKEL (reference sequence). In nucleotides, the CDR3 is TGTGCCAGCAGCCAGTCTAAACCGGGACTAGCGGGAGATACGCAGTATTTT. It encodes CASSQSKPGLAGDTQYF.

Only one count was recorded for this clone. V is TRBV7-8 and J is TRBJ2-1, with 7 bases aligning to TRBD1. CDR1 SGHVS and CDR2 FQNEAQ come from the germline V gene. The ends lost 5 bases at V and 15 bases at J; junction bases unmatched: 13. This CDR3 spans 13 amino acids. The CDR3 DNA sequence: TGTGCCAGCAGCCCCGCCGGGACAGTACAGCGGTTCTTC. This sequence encodes CASSPAGTVQRFF.

The chain couples TRBV11-2 to TRBJ2-7, with no clear D. The CDR3 contains 16 residues. CDR1 is SGHAT and CDR2 is FQNNGV in the germline V gene. Trimming took 4 bases from V and 6 from J, leaving 22 bases between them. CDR3 DNA sequence: TGTGCCAGCAGCTCACCCCTCTTGGTTGTCGAGGTCGAGCAGTACTTC. The encoded protein is CASSSPLLVVEVEQYF. The full variable domain, completed using reference TRBV11-2 and TRBJ2-7, is EAGVAQSPRYKIIEKRQSVAFWCNPISGHATLYWYQQILGQGPKLLIQFQNNGVVDDSQLPKDRFSAERLKGVDSTLKIQPAKLEDSAVYLCASSSPLLVVEVEQYFGPGTRLTVT.

The chain uses TRBV28 and TRBJ2-1, with 13 bases lining up with TRBD2. The CDR3 is 19 amino acids. Germline V gives CDR1 MDHEN, CDR2 SYDVKM. The J segment lost 2 bases and the V segment lost 5 bases, leaving 12 bases of the junction unmatched. This CDR3 is CASSIRDIGTSGAYNEQFF. CDR3 nucleotide sequence: TGTGCCAGCAGTATCCGGGACATTGGGACTAGCGGGGCCTACAATGAGCAGTTCTTC.